The 29 T cell receptor beta chains below all came from one sample that was sequenced in a study of T cell responses to AZD1222 COVID-19 vaccine. Repertoires were generated with immunoSEQ multiplex PCR, while TCRdb's copy carries only in-frame clones and drops some. The data show roughly 70,000 clones, around 79% seen once. Here the sequenced sample was peripheral blood, taken on day 0 of MenACWY control vaccination. Receptors originate from an adult in good health.

For the CDR3, the DNA is TGTGCCAGCGGGACCCGGGACAGGGTCAGAGGCTACACCTTC. Its translation is CASGTRDRVRGYTF. The chain uses TRBV7-8 and TRBJ1-2, with 9 bases identical to TRBD1. V shed 8 bases, J shed 8 bases, and the junction held 12 bases outside the gene matches. Germline CDR1 SGHVS, CDR2 FQNEAQ. CDR3 size: 14 residues.

The chain recombines TRBV11-2 with TRBJ2-3; TRBD2 might be the D (5 bases). CDR3 length: 14 amino acids. Between the trimmed V and J ends, which lost 5 bases and 5 bases, there was a span of 14 bases. Germline CDR1 reads SGHAT; CDR2 reads FQNNGV. Here the CDR3 reads CASSLAHREDTQYF. CDR3 bases: TGTGCCAGCAGCCTAGCCCATAGGGAAGATACGCAGTATTTT.

The gene calls are TRBV14 and TRBJ2-7; D is unclear. The CDR3 runs 14 residues. Germline V gene sequence: CDR1 SGHDN, CDR2 FVKESK. Trimming stripped 2 bases from V and 0 bases from J, with 8 bases between. DNA for the CDR3: TGTGCCAGCAGCCAACGCCAGTTCTCCTACGAGCAGTACTTC. This translates into CASSQRQFSYEQYF.

This chain uses TRBV6-1 with TRBJ2-3; TRBD1 agrees at 10 bases. With 4 bases clipped from V and 0 bases from J, the junction kept 7 bases outside the gene matches. Germline V lookup: CDR1 MNHNS, CDR2 SASEGT. The CDR3 is 17 amino acids. Here the CDR3 DNA reads TGTGCCAGCAGTGGGTCGGGACAGGGGACTAGCACAGATACGCAGTATTTT. Translated, it gives CASSGSGQGTSTDTQYF.

The chain has TRBV3-1 (or the pseudogene TRBV3-2) and TRBJ1-2, with D uncertain. Germline V gives CDR1 LGHDT, CDR2 YNNKEL (reference sequence). The CDR3 sequence is 18 residues long. V lost 1 base and J lost 1, with 19 bases in between. The CDR3 region is CASSQGAPKREGNYGYTF. In nucleotides, the CDR3 is TGTGCCAGCAGCCAAGGTGCCCCGAAGAGGGAGGGTAACTATGGCTACACCTTC.

This clone was counted between two and nine times. V and J are TRBV19 and TRBJ1-1, with 8 bases aligning to TRBD1. Germline CDR1 LNHDA, CDR2 SQIVND (reference sequence). CDR3 length equals 13 residues. J was trimmed by 7 bases and V by 5 bases; bases with no gene match: 6. This chain's CDR3 is CASSATGDIEAFF. The CDR3 bases are TGTGCCAGTAGTGCGACAGGGGATATTGAAGCTTTCTTT.

The chain joins TRBV6-5 to TRBJ1-2; 10 nucleotides agree with TRBD1. Trimming took 8 bases from V and 6 from J; bases not matched to a gene: 9. The CDR3 consists of 14 residues. Germline CDR1 and CDR2: MNHEY and SVGAGI. CDR3 DNA sequence: TGTGCCAGCGGAGACAGGGGGCGCGGGGATGGCTACACCTTC. Protein sequence: CASGDRGRGDGYTF.

This sequence joins TRBV6-5 and TRBJ1-5; 8 bases are a match to TRBD1. The V segment lost 6 bases and the J segment 5 bases; nucleotides outside the gene matches: 9. Germline V gene lookup returns CDR1 MNHEY and CDR2 SVGAGI. This CDR3 comprises 15 residues. Here the CDR3 reads CASSTSRTGYQPQHF. The CDR3 DNA sequence: TGTGCCAGCAGCACCAGCCGGACAGGGTATCAGCCCCAGCATTTT.

The chain has TRBV19 and TRBJ2-2; 9 positions agree with TRBD1. The CDR3 loop spans 13 amino acids. With V trimmed by 9 bases and J by 7 bases, 6 bases remained unmatched. Germline-derived CDR1 and CDR2 are LNHDA and SQIVND (reference sequence). The CDR3 DNA sequence: TGTGCCAGCGGGACAGGGAGGAGCGGGGAGCTGTTTTTT. As protein: CASGTGRSGELFF.

V gene TRBV19 combines with J gene TRBJ2-1; 10 nucleotides match TRBD2. The germline gives CDR1 LNHDA, CDR2 SQIVND (reference sequence). The CDR3 totals 15 residues. V was clipped by 4 bases and J by 4 bases; unmatched bases: 4. The CDR3 DNA reads as TGTGCCAGTAGTACCCTAGCGGGGGCATACAATGAGCAGTTCTTC. Translation: CASSTLAGAYNEQFF.

The genes are TRBV29-1 and TRBJ1-2, with 8 bases lining up with TRBD1. V was pared by 5 bases and J by 7 bases, with 12 bases of the junction left unmatched. Germline values: CDR1 SQVTM, CDR2 ANQGSEA. The CDR3 has 14 amino acids. As DNA, the CDR3 is TGCAGCGTTTCCAGGACAGGGAAAGGAAGTGGCTACACCTTC. Translating gives CSVSRTGKGSGYTF.

This sequence joins TRBV6-1 and TRBJ1-1; the D is unclear. V was shortened by 6 bases and J by 1 base, with 9 bases between the two germline ends. CDR1 and CDR2 from the germline V gene are MNHNS and SASEGT. The CDR3 runs 13 residues. CDR3 protein: CASRDTANTEAFF. DNA of the CDR3: TGTGCCAGCAGGGATACAGCGAACACTGAAGCTTTCTTT.

V and J are TRBV7-9 and TRBJ2-1; D tentatively fits TRBD1 or TRBD2 (6 bases each). V was cut by 7 bases and J by 8 bases, with 12 bases left in between. Germline V CDR1 and CDR2: SEHNR, FQNEAQ (reference sequence). The CDR3 is made up of 12 amino acids. The CDR3 sequence is CASNFGGHEQFF. The DNA for the CDR3 is TGTGCCAGCAATTTCGGGGGCCATGAGCAGTTCTTC.

J is TRBJ2-1 and V is TRBV6-1; 10 bases line up with TRBD2. This CDR3 spans 20 amino acids. With V trimmed by 4 bases and J by 4 bases, 19 bases remained unmatched. The germline CDR1 and CDR2 sequences are MNHNS and SASEGT. Here the CDR3 DNA reads TGTGCCAGCAGTGCCTCGGGATTAGCGGGAGGATTTGTTAGTTACAATGAGCAGTTCTTC. Translating gives CASSASGLAGGFVSYNEQFF.

This clone was detected only a few times. The genes are TRBV2 and TRBJ2-7, with TRBD2 matching 8 bases. V lost 5 bases, J lost 4 bases, and 4 bases stayed unmatched. CDR3 length: 13 amino acids. Germline V gives CDR1 SNHLY, CDR2 FYNNEI. The CDR3: CASSSGSKYEQYF. CDR3 DNA: TGTGCCAGCAGTAGCGGGAGTAAGTACGAGCAGTACTTC.

The DNA of the CDR3 is TGTGCCAGCAGTGGGGACAGGGGGCCAGGCAATCAGCCCCAGCATTTT. Encoded protein: CASSGDRGPGNQPQHF. This chain uses TRBV6-1 with TRBJ1-5, with 12 bases identical to TRBD1. CDR1 is MNHNS, CDR2 SASEGT, per germline. V gave up 4 bases and J gave up 2 bases; unmatched junction bases: 3. The CDR3 is 16 amino acids.

The CDR3 coding sequence is TGTGCCAGCAGCTCCCCGATGGGCGGGGGGATTACAGATACGCAGTATTTT. This gives the protein CASSSPMGGGITDTQYF. This rearrangement joins TRBV7-2 to TRBJ2-3; the match to TRBD2 covers 8 bases. The germline V gene encodes CDR1 SGHTA and CDR2 FQGNSA. Germline trimming cut 4 bases from V and 3 bases from J; bases unmatched to any gene: 12. The CDR3 loop spans 17 amino acids.

This clone was seen a few times. The V and J genes are TRBV5-1 and TRBJ2-7; 7 positions match TRBD1. The CDR3 is 14 residues long. Germline lookup yields CDR1 SGHRS and CDR2 YFSETQ. The V segment lost 4 bases and the J segment 3 bases; nucleotides outside the gene matches: 7. The CDR3 DNA follows: TGCGCCAGCAGCCCCGCTACAGGGGACTACGAGCAGTACTTC. This codes for CASSPATGDYEQYF.

This chain connects TRBV5-1 to TRBJ1-1; D perhaps matches TRBD1 (6 bases). This CDR3 has 15 residues. The V end was cut by 0 bases, the J end by 8 bases, with 17 bases between. The germline V gene has CDR1 SGHRS and CDR2 YFSETQ. Here the CDR3 reads CASSLAKQGRSEAFF. The CDR3 nucleotides are TGCGCCAGCAGCTTGGCCAAACAGGGCCGAAGCGAAGCTTTCTTT.

The gene calls are TRBV12-3 or TRBV12-4 and TRBJ1-3; D gene ambiguous. CDR3 length equals 13 residues. V was trimmed by 8 bases and J by 0 bases, leaving 8 bases between them. The CDR3 here is CASLKNSGNTIYF. CDR3 sequence (DNA): TGTGCCAGCCTTAAGAACTCTGGAAACACCATATATTTT.

CDR3 sequence: CSVGGTPNEQFF. The CDR3 DNA reads TGCAGCGTCGGTGGGACTCCCAATGAGCAGTTCTTC. The chain recombines TRBV29-1 with TRBJ2-1; tentatively, D is TRBD2 (6 bases). The CDR3 sequence is 12 residues long. With 6 bases removed from V and 6 bases from J, the gap between germline ends came to 12 bases. In germline, CDR1 is SQVTM, CDR2 ANQGSEA.

This clone was seen once. The J gene is TRBJ1-2, the V gene TRBV7-8; no reliable D call. With 5 bases removed from V and 4 bases from J, the gap between germline ends came to 11 bases. Germline V CDR1 and CDR2: SGHVS, FQNEAQ. The CDR3 sequence is 13 residues long. CDR3 protein: CASSQRTFYGYTF. The CDR3 DNA follows: TGTGCCAGCAGCCAACGGACTTTCTATGGCTACACCTTC.

The table lists this clone with a few counts. The chain is built from TRBV5-1 and TRBJ1-2; D is possibly TRBD1 (6 bases). Germline assignment: CDR1 SGHRS and CDR2 YFSETQ. The CDR3 is made up of 15 amino acids. V lost 1 base and J 3 bases, leaving 13 bases between the germline ends. The CDR3 spells CASSLLPAGDYGYTF. The CDR3 region has the DNA TGCGCCAGCAGCTTGTTACCCGCAGGGGACTATGGCTACACCTTC.

There are a few counts of this clone. The rearrangement links TRBV10-3 to TRBJ2-1; 7 nucleotides match TRBD1. The CDR3 extends over 13 amino acids. From germline, CDR1 is ENHRY and CDR2 SYGVKD. The trim removed 8 bases at V and 5 bases at J, leaving 6 bases unmatched. The CDR3 DNA follows: TGTGCCATCGTCCGGGACAGTGACAATGAGCAGTTCTTC. Its protein is CAIVRDSDNEQFF.

The chain recombines TRBV19 with TRBJ2-7, with TRBD1 identical over 7 bases. The CDR3 contains 14 residues. V lost 5 bases to trimming and J lost 0 bases; unmatched junction nucleotides: 4. Germline V CDR1 and CDR2: LNHDA, SQIVND (reference sequence). Here the CDR3 DNA reads TGTGCCAGTAGTGGGACAGTGAGCTCCTACGAGCAGTACTTC. This translates into CASSGTVSSYEQYF.

The chain employs TRBV2 and TRBJ2-7, with D possibly matching TRBD1 (6 bases). The CDR3 has 17 residues. Between the trimmed V and J ends, which lost 2 bases and 6 bases, there was a span of 23 bases. Germline CDR1 and CDR2: SNHLY and FYNNEI. The CDR3 DNA is TGTGCCAGCAGTGAAAAGGTATCTACTACAGGGCTGCGCGAGCAGTACTTC. Protein sequence: CASSEKVSTTGLREQYF.

This clone has only a few counts. In DNA form, the CDR3 reads TGTGCCAGCAGTGAAAGGACAGTTAACAATGAGCAGTTCTTC. Translation: CASSERTVNNEQFF. The V and J genes are TRBV2 and TRBJ2-1, with a weak D call TRBD1 (6 bases). V lost 2 bases to trimming and J lost 5 bases, with 10 bases between them. Germline CDR1 reads SNHLY; CDR2 reads FYNNEI. This CDR3 region has 14 residues.

This clone was seen ten or more times. This CDR3 is CASSWSQGNSPLHF. In DNA, the CDR3 is TGTGCCAGCAGTTGGTCACAGGGTAATTCACCCCTCCACTTT. The chain carries TRBV27 and TRBJ1-6, with a weak D call TRBD1 (6 bases). This CDR3 has 14 amino acids. V shed 4 bases and J shed 6 bases, with 10 bases lying between them. Germline-derived CDR1 and CDR2 are MNHEY and SMNVEV (reference sequence).

The rearrangement joins TRBV20-1 to TRBJ1-1; no clear D gene. The length of the CDR3 is 11 residues. Germline-derived CDR1 and CDR2 are DFQATT and SNEGSKA (reference sequence). Between the trimmed V and J ends, which lost 4 bases and 0 bases, there was a span of 3 bases. CDR3 residues: CSATMNTEAFF. CDR3 DNA: TGCAGTGCTACCATGAACACTGAAGCTTTCTTT.